Below are 14 T cell receptor beta chains sequenced from a single sample in a study of blood T cell repertoires in COVID-19. Libraries were prepared by immunoSEQ multiplex PCR; TCRdb keeps only in-frame clonotypes and omits some of them. The sample holds more than 85,000 clones, about 75% seen once. Material for sequencing was peripheral blood. The receptors were sampled from a woman aged 65 to 85 with acute or convalescent COVID-19.

The chain has TRBV2 and TRBJ2-2; 8 nucleotides line up with TRBD1. V gave up 7 bases and J gave up 2 bases; unmatched junction bases: 6. The CDR3 is 15 amino acids. Germline CDR1 and CDR2: SNHLY and FYNNEI. CDR3 sequence (DNA): TGTGCCAGCACCCAGGACAGGGTAAACACCGGGGAGCTGTTTTTT. Translation: CASTQDRVNTGELFF.

CDR3 loop: CASYPAGPNTEAFF. The CDR3 DNA reads TGTGCCAGCTACCCGGCGGGCCCGAACACTGAAGCTTTCTTT. This chain connects TRBV27 to TRBJ1-1; no clear D gene. Germline V lookup: CDR1 MNHEY, CDR2 SMNVEV (reference sequence). V lost 8 bases to trimming and J lost 1 base, with 14 bases between them. This CDR3 is 14 amino acids long.

V usage is TRBV6-5 and J usage is TRBJ1-1; no firm D call. This CDR3 comprises 13 residues. Trimming removed 6 bases from V and 1 base from J, with 9 bases in between. CDR1 is MNHEY, CDR2 SVGAGI, per germline. The CDR3 sequence: CASRVSGNTEAFF. CDR3 sequence (DNA): TGTGCCAGCAGGGTATCGGGGAACACTGAAGCTTTCTTT.

The sample holds a few counts of this clone. V and J are TRBV11-3 and TRBJ2-3; D is uncertain. CDR3 size: 15 residues. Germline values: CDR1 SGHNT, CDR2 YENEEA. Trimming took off 1 base at V and 4 bases at J, with 12 bases between the two ends. CDR3 DNA: TGTGCCAGCAGCTTAGGTGTTGGCGGTGCAGATACGCAGTATTTT. Translated, it gives CASSLGVGGADTQYF.

This chain links TRBV25-1 with TRBJ2-3, with D unclear. This CDR3 spans 15 amino acids. V gave up 8 bases and J gave up 0 bases, with 15 bases separating them. The germline gives CDR1 MGHDK, CDR2 SYGVNS. The CDR3 spells CASGHSDRSTDTQYF. CDR3 nucleotide sequence: TGTGCCAGCGGGCACAGTGACCGGAGCACAGATACGCAGTATTTT.

The chain carries TRBV19 and TRBJ1-5; the D gene is possibly TRBD1 (5 bases). V was trimmed by 6 bases and J by 0 bases, leaving 9 bases between them. The CDR3 runs 14 residues. The germline V gene encodes CDR1 LNHDA and CDR2 SQIVND (reference sequence). The CDR3 region is CASRSGDSNQPQHF. The CDR3 DNA follows: TGTGCCAGTAGGTCGGGGGATAGCAATCAGCCCCAGCATTTT.

The table lists this clone with a few counts. The chain joins TRBV11-2 to TRBJ2-7, with D possibly being TRBD1 (6 bases). V lost 6 bases, J lost 3 bases, and 21 bases lay in between. The CDR3 loop spans 16 amino acids. Germline V lookup: CDR1 SGHAT, CDR2 FQNNGV. CDR3: CASSFPRDNGGYEQYF. In DNA form, the CDR3 reads TGTGCCAGCAGTTTCCCCCGGGACAATGGGGGCTACGAGCAGTACTTC. The full variable domain, in which reference TRBV11-2 and TRBJ2-7 provide the parts outside the CDR3, is EAGVAQSPRYKIIEKRQSVAFWCNPISGHATLYWYQQILGQGPKLLIQFQNNGVVDDSQLPKDRFSAERLKGVDSTLKIQPAKLEDSAVYLCASSFPRDNGGYEQYFGPGTRLTVT.

This chain uses TRBV19 with TRBJ1-1; D is unclear. The length of the CDR3 is 14 residues. Trimming shortened V by 7 bases and J by 0 bases, and 12 bases separated the two germline ends. Looked up from germline, CDR1 is LNHDA and CDR2 is SQIVND (reference sequence). This chain's CDR3 is CASNYGKMNTEAFF. CDR3 DNA sequence: TGTGCCAGTAACTATGGAAAGATGAACACTGAAGCTTTCTTT.

The chain links TRBV5-1 to TRBJ2-1; the D gene is possibly TRBD2 (6 bases). CDR3 size: 16 residues. Germline assignment: CDR1 SGHRS and CDR2 YFSETQ. The V end was cut by 0 bases, the J end by 4 bases, with 14 bases between. The CDR3 DNA is TGCGCCAGCAGCTTGGAGGCGGGGACGATTTACAATGAGCAGTTCTTC. Its protein product is CASSLEAGTIYNEQFF.

V and J are TRBV29-1 and TRBJ1-2; no definite D call. CDR1 is SQVTM and CDR2 is ANQGSEA in the germline V gene. V dropped 1 base and J dropped 3 bases, with 3 bases sitting between them. This CDR3 contains 11 residues. The CDR3 DNA follows: TGCAGCGTTGAAGCTCACTATGGCTACACCTTC. This sequence encodes CSVEAHYGYTF.

The genes are TRBV5-1 and TRBJ1-2; TRBD1 aligns across 8 bases. CDR1 and CDR2 from the germline V gene are SGHRS and YFSETQ. V gave up 7 bases and J gave up 7 bases; unmatched junction bases: 9. CDR3 length: 13 amino acids. The CDR3 spells CASGVDRVVGYTF. CDR3 DNA sequence: TGCGCCAGCGGTGTGGACAGGGTGGTTGGCTACACCTTC. Full variable domain (rest looked up from reference TRBV5-1 and TRBJ1-2): KAGVTQTPRYLIKTRGQQVTLSCSPISGHRSVSWYQQTPGQGLQFLFEYFSETQRNKGNFPGRFSGRQFSNSRSEMNVSTLELGDSALYLCASGVDRVVGYTFGSGTRLTVV.

This chain connects TRBV25-1 to TRBJ1-6, with 10 bases matching TRBD1. J was trimmed by 10 bases and V by 4 bases; bases with no gene match: 7. This CDR3 has 15 residues. Germline V lookup: CDR1 MGHDK, CDR2 SYGVNS. The CDR3 bases are TGTGCCAGCAGTGTTTCGACAGGGGGCGAATCACCCCTCCACTTT. Translating gives CASSVSTGGESPLHF.

This rearrangement joins TRBV7-9 to TRBJ2-7; D is perhaps TRBD1 (5 bases). The germline V and J ends were trimmed by 1 base and 6 bases, with 16 bases remaining between them. Looked up from germline, CDR1 is SEHNR and CDR2 is FQNEAQ (reference sequence). This CDR3 has 15 residues. CDR3 DNA sequence: TGTGCCAGCAGCTTAGGTTCAGGGCGTCTCCGCGAGCAGTACTTC. This translates into CASSLGSGRLREQYF.

The chain uses TRBV28 and TRBJ1-5, with 8 positions matching TRBD1. The CDR3 is 16 residues long. Unmatched junction bases numbered 9, after V lost 3 bases and J lost 5 bases. Germline V gene sequence: CDR1 MDHEN, CDR2 SYDVKM. The CDR3 DNA sequence: TGTGCCAGCAGTTTGAAGGACAGGGTTAAGTATCAGCCCCAGCATTTT. Amino acid sequence: CASSLKDRVKYQPQHF.